This TCR beta chain was identified in a study of T cells after posttransplantation cyclophosphamide. Study-level findings and limits: After PTCy, TRB diversity resembled that of CNI/methotrexate controls. Blood and skin or GI T cell repertoires showed limited TRB overlap. Donor CD8+ memory clones often dominated recipient blood repertoires at later times.

This clone was counted at least ten times. What it recognizes is unknown. TCRdb's copy holds only in-frame clones and misses some; the assay was immunoSEQ multiplex PCR. In total the sample includes tens of thousands of clones, none of them seen once. Trimming cost V 8 bases and J 2 bases; bases outside gene matches: 13. This CDR3 spans 17 amino acids. Per germline, CDR1 LNHDA and CDR2 SQIVND (reference sequence). The sample comprised PBMCs. This sequence joins TRBV19 and TRBJ1-5, with 9 bases fitting TRBD1. This TCR was recovered from a woman between 45 and 65 years old in good health and a related stem cell transplant donor. This CDR3 is CASQIGTGTFRNQPQHF. CDR3 DNA: TGTGCCAGTCAAATCGGGACAGGGACGTTTCGCAATCAGCCCCAGCATTTT.